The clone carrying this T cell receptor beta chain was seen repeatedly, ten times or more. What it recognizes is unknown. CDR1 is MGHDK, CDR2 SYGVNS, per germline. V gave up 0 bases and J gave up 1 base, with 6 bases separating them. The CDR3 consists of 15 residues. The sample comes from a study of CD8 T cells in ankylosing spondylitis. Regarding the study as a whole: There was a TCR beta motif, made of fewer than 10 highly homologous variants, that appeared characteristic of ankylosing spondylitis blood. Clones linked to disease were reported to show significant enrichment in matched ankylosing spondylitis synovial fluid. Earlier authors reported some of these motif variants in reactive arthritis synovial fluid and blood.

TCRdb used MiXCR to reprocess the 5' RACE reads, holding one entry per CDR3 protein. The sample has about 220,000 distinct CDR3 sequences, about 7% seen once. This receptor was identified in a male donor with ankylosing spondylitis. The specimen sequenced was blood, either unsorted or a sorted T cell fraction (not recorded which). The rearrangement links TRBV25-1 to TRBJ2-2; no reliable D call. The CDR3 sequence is CASSEYIQNTGELFF. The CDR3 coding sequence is TGTGCCAGCAGTGAATATATACAGAACACCGGGGAGCTGTTTTTT.